This T cell receptor (beta chain) was captured by sequencing in a study of monozygotic twins with inflammatory bowel disease. Study-wide results and caveats: Clonotypes shared with others were fewer in IBD patients than in healthy twins, especially with disease activity.

Of note for this clonotype: Its antigen is not known.

Looked up from germline, CDR1 is MNHNY and CDR2 is SVGAGI (reference sequence). There are 13 residues in the CDR3. UMIs containing a 6-nucleotide sample barcode were added via template switching. Using the 5' RACE reads, TCRdb records one entry per CDR3 protein without DNA. The sample has about 150,000 distinct CDR3 sequences. The TCR was taken from a human donor with ulcerative colitis or Crohn's disease, or a healthy co-twin of an affected twin (not recorded which). Specimen: blood. The rearrangement uses TRBV6-6 and TRBJ2-7; TCRdb names TRBD1, which stays unverified in the absence of DNA. This chain's CDR3 is CASSRQGLNEQYF.